Following are 21 T cell receptor beta chains from one sample sequenced in a study of cytomegalovirus exposure and HLA in healthy donors. PCR amplification relied on 60 Vbeta primers (plus 13 Jbeta primers). Sequenced by immunoSEQ multiplex PCR; TCRdb stores in-frame clones only, minus some. The repertoire consists of over 90,000 clones, with about three quarters occurring once and the leading ten covering over 12%. Specimen: PBMCs. These receptors originate from a woman between 45 and 60 years old in good health and CMV-seropositive.

The V call is TRBV7-3, the J call TRBJ2-2, with 7 bases identical to TRBD2. With 0 bases clipped from V and 5 bases from J, the junction kept 9 bases outside the gene matches. CDR1 and CDR2 from the germline V gene are SGHTA and FQGTGA. The CDR3 totals 17 residues. CDR3 in amino acids: CASSLTGGRIRTGELFF. CDR3 nucleotide sequence: TGTGCCAGCAGCTTAACTGGCGGGAGAATAAGGACCGGGGAGCTGTTTTTT.

This chain connects TRBV18 to TRBJ1-5, with TRBD1 matching 11 bases. Trimming cost V 5 bases and J 2 bases; bases outside gene matches: 2. This CDR3 region has 15 residues. The germline V gene encodes CDR1 KGHSH and CDR2 LQKENI. The CDR3, as DNA: TGTGCCAGCTCAGCGGGACAGGGGGGCAATCAGCCCCAGCATTTT. This codes for CASSAGQGGNQPQHF.

The V and J genes are TRBV10-3 and TRBJ1-1; no reliable D call. The V end was cut by 7 bases, the J end by 1 base, with 7 bases between. The CDR3 loop spans 12 amino acids. Germline loops: CDR1 ENHRY, CDR2 SYGVKD. Here the CDR3 reads CAITPGNTEAFF. The CDR3 region has the DNA TGTGCCATCACTCCGGGGAACACTGAAGCTTTCTTT.

The rearrangement joins TRBV4-1 to TRBJ2-3; 9 bases match TRBD2. This CDR3 spans 16 amino acids. Germline V CDR1 and CDR2: MGHRA, YSYEKL. Trimming took 4 bases from V and 4 from J; bases not matched to a gene: 9. The CDR3, as DNA: TGCGCCAGCAGCCCTAGCGGGGTCCCTGAGGCAGATACGCAGTATTTT. Its protein product is CASSPSGVPEADTQYF.

This chain joins TRBV29-1 and TRBJ2-1, with TRBD1 matching over 8 bases. CDR3 length: 14 residues. V shed 4 bases and J 3 bases; nucleotides not matched to a gene: 5. CDR1 and CDR2 from the germline V gene are SQVTM and ANQGSEA. Written as DNA, the CDR3 is TGCAGCGTTGGCGACAGGGGCTTCTACAATGAGCAGTTCTTC. It is translated as CSVGDRGFYNEQFF.

The V call is TRBV29-1, the J call TRBJ2-7; tentative D call: TRBD2 (6 bases). Trimming removed 5 bases from V and 2 bases from J, with 19 bases in between. The CDR3 extends over 15 amino acids. Germline values: CDR1 SQVTM, CDR2 ANQGSEA. The CDR3 sequence is CSVLKGSGATYEQYF. As DNA, the CDR3 is TGCAGCGTTTTGAAGGGTAGCGGTGCCACCTACGAGCAGTACTTC.

The chain combines TRBV11-2 with TRBJ2-5; 10 bases agree with TRBD1. Near its end, the DNA agrees better with TRBJ2-7, so the J call may be wrong. The CDR3 spans 15 residues. Looked up from germline, CDR1 is SGHAT and CDR2 is FQNNGV. The chain's CDR3 is CASSLEGQGIYEQYF. The CDR3 DNA reads TGTGCCAGCAGCTTAGAGGGACAGGGGATCTACGAGCAGTACTTC.

The chain recombines TRBV2 with TRBJ2-1, with TRBD2 matching over 14 bases. After removal of 7 bases from V and 4 bases from J, the junction contained 9 bases not matched to a gene. This CDR3 spans 17 amino acids. Per germline, CDR1 SNHLY and CDR2 FYNNEI. The CDR3 loop is CASTYSGLAGVYNEQFF. CDR3 DNA: TGTGCCAGCACATACTCGGGACTAGCGGGAGTGTACAATGAGCAGTTCTTC.

The V and J genes are TRBV5-1 and TRBJ2-3; D might be TRBD1 (6 bases). Trimming took 2 bases from V and 2 from J, leaving 15 bases between them. CDR3 length: 16 amino acids. Per germline, CDR1 SGHRS and CDR2 YFSETQ. CDR3 sequence (DNA): TGCGCCAGCAGCTTACCCGGGACAACACACACAGATACGCAGTATTTT. This codes for CASSLPGTTHTDTQYF.

CDR3 coding DNA: TGCGCCAGCAGCACGGGACAGGGGGCGAAGGAGCAGTACTTC. It encodes CASSTGQGAKEQYF. The rearrangement joins TRBV5-1 to TRBJ2-7; TRBD1 matches 12 bases. J was trimmed by 7 bases and V by 4 bases; bases with no gene match: 6. The germline V gene has CDR1 SGHRS and CDR2 YFSETQ. The CDR3 consists of 14 residues.

J is TRBJ1-4 and V is TRBV28; D possibly corresponds to TRBD1 (5 bases). V was trimmed by 6 bases and J by 8 bases, leaving 13 bases between them. The CDR3 has 13 residues. The germline V gene encodes CDR1 MDHEN and CDR2 SYDVKM. CDR3 bases: TGTGCCAGCAGCAGCGGGGGAAAGGAAAAACTGTTTTTT. This encodes CASSSGGKEKLFF.

The chain links TRBV13 to TRBJ2-7; 8 positions match TRBD1. Looked up from germline, CDR1 is PRHDT and CDR2 is FYEKMQ (reference sequence). The junction had 11 bases not matched to a gene; V was cut back by 4 bases and J by 3 bases. The CDR3 extends over 16 amino acids. In DNA form, the CDR3 reads TGTGCCAGCAGCTCACAGGCACAGGGGGGCAACTACGAGCAGTACTTC. Its protein is CASSSQAQGGNYEQYF. Full variable domain (rest looked up from reference TRBV13 and TRBJ2-7): AAGVIQSPRHLIKEKRETATLKCYPIPRHDTVYWYQQGPGQDPQFLISFYEKMQSDKGSIPDRFSAQQFSDYHSELNMSSLELGDSALYFCASSSQAQGGNYEQYFGPGTRLTVT.

This chain's CDR3 is CASSRLAGRDEQFF. As DNA, the CDR3 is TGTGCCAGTAGTCGACTAGCCGGAAGAGATGAGCAGTTCTTC. The chain carries TRBV19 and TRBJ2-1; 7 positions agree with TRBD2. The V gene end was trimmed by 5 bases and the J gene end by 8 bases; junction bases not matched to a gene: 9. The germline V gene has CDR1 LNHDA and CDR2 SQIVND (reference sequence). The CDR3 contains 14 residues.

The V and J genes are TRBV30 and TRBJ1-2; D possibly corresponds to TRBD1 (6 bases). Per germline, CDR1 GTSNPN and CDR2 SVGIG (reference sequence). This CDR3 spans 11 amino acids. V was cut by 1 base and J by 7 bases, with 7 bases left in between. In nucleotides, the CDR3 is TGTGCCTGGAGTGCCAGGGGTGGCTACACCTTC. Translating gives CAWSARGGYTF.

This rearrangement joins TRBV2 to TRBJ1-4; 7 bases are a match to TRBD1. The CDR3 is 14 residues long. Germline V gene data show CDR1 as SNHLY and CDR2 as FYNNEI. V gave up 6 bases and J gave up 3 bases; unmatched junction bases: 4. In DNA, the CDR3 is TGTGCCAGCAGCCGACAGGGCCCTAATGAAAAACTGTTTTTT. Translation: CASSRQGPNEKLFF. The full variable domain, with the rest looked up from reference TRBV2 and TRBJ1-4, is EPEVTQTPSHQVTQMGQEVILRCVPISNHLYFYWYRQILGQKVEFLVSFYNNEISEKSEIFDDQFSVERPDGSNFTLKIRSTKLEDSAMYFCASSRQGPNEKLFFGSGTQLSVL.

The V call is TRBV28, the J call TRBJ1-5, with a possible D match to TRBD1 (6 bases). This CDR3 comprises 16 residues. Trimming took off 6 bases at V and 3 bases at J, with 18 bases between the two ends. The V gene's germline CDR1 is MDHEN and CDR2 SYDVKM. Here the CDR3 reads CASSVYGGIYNQPQHF. For the CDR3, the DNA is TGTGCCAGCAGCGTCTATGGGGGCATCTACAATCAGCCCCAGCATTTT.

The V gene is TRBV30, the J gene TRBJ1-1, with D possibly matching TRBD1 (6 bases). The CDR3 sequence is 13 residues long. Trimming removed 2 bases from V and 4 bases from J, with 11 bases in between. Germline loops: CDR1 GTSNPN, CDR2 SVGIG (reference sequence). The CDR3 reads CAWSLGGTTEAFF. The CDR3 coding sequence is TGTGCCTGGAGTTTAGGGGGTACCACTGAAGCTTTCTTT.

V usage is TRBV19 and J usage is TRBJ1-2; D is uncertain. Germline V gene sequence: CDR1 LNHDA, CDR2 SQIVND (reference sequence). Trimming removed 1 base from V and 3 bases from J, with 3 bases in between. The CDR3 sequence is 12 residues long. CDR3 nucleotide sequence: TGTGCCAGTAGTATAGGAGACTATGGCTACACCTTC. Translating gives CASSIGDYGYTF.

V is TRBV20-1 and J is TRBJ2-7; no definite D call. Germline V CDR1 and CDR2: DFQATT, SNEGSKA (reference sequence). V was trimmed by 4 bases and J by 4 bases, leaving 5 bases between them. CDR3 length: 10 residues. This chain's CDR3 is CSAITYEQYF. In DNA form, the CDR3 reads TGCAGTGCTATTACTTACGAGCAGTACTTC.

The rearrangement uses TRBV27 and TRBJ2-1, with TRBD2 matching 11 bases. In germline, CDR1 is MNHEY, CDR2 SMNVEV (reference sequence). The CDR3 covers 15 residues. J gave up 8 bases and V 5 bases, and 8 bases lay outside the gene matches. The CDR3 reads CASSHSGRGIDEQFF. CDR3 coding DNA: TGTGCCAGCAGTCATAGCGGGAGGGGGATCGATGAGCAGTTCTTC.

This clone has only a few counts. This sequence joins TRBV5-4 and TRBJ2-5, with a possible D match to TRBD1 (5 bases). V was shortened by 0 bases and J by 0 bases, with 9 bases between the two germline ends. The CDR3 extends over 15 amino acids. The germline V gene has CDR1 SGHNT and CDR2 YYREEE (reference sequence). CDR3 protein: CASSLVAGNQETQYF. In DNA, the CDR3 is TGTGCCAGCAGCTTGGTGGCAGGGAACCAAGAGACCCAGTACTTC.